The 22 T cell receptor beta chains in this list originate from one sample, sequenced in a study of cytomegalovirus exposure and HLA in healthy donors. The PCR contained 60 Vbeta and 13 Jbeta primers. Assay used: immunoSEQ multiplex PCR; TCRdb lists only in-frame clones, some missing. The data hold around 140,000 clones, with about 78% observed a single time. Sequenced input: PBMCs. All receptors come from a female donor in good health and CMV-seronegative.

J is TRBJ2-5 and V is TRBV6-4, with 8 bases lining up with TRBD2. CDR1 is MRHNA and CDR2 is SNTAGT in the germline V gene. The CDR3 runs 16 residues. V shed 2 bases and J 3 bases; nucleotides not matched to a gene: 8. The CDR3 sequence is CASSDPRGAGEETQYF. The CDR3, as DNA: TGTGCCAGCAGTGACCCACGGGGAGCGGGAGAAGAGACCCAGTACTTC.

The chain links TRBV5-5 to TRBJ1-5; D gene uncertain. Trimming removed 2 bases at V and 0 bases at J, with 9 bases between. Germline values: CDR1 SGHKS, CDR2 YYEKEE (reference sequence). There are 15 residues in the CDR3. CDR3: CASSFYGNSNQPQHF. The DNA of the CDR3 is TGTGCCAGCAGCTTCTACGGTAATAGCAATCAGCCCCAGCATTTT.

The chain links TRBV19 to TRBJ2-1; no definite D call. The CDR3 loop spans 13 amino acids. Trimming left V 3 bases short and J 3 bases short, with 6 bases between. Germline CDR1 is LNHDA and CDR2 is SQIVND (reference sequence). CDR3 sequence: CASSMRLYNEQFF. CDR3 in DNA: TGTGCCAGTAGTATGCGGCTCTACAATGAGCAGTTCTTC. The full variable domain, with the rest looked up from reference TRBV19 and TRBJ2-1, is DGGITQSPKYLFRKEGQNVTLSCEQNLNHDAMYWYRQDPGQGLRLIYYSQIVNDFQKGDIAEGYSVSREKKESFPLTVTSAQKNPTAFYLCASSMRLYNEQFFGPGTRLTVL.

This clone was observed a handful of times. CDR3 nucleotides: TGTGCCAGCAGTTCCCCCGCAGGGACTGGAAACACCATATATTTT. Protein sequence: CASSSPAGTGNTIYF. This chain uses TRBV28 with TRBJ1-3; the D gene is possibly TRBD1 (5 bases). Germline CDR1 is MDHEN and CDR2 is SYDVKM. CDR3 length: 15 amino acids. V gave up 4 bases and J gave up 2 bases, with 12 bases separating them.

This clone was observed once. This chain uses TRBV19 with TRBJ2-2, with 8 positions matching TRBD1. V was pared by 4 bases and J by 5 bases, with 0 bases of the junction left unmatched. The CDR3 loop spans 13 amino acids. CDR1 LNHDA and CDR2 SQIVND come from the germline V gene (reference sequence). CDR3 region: CASSNRGTGELFF. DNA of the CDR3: TGTGCCAGTAGTAACAGGGGGACCGGGGAGCTGTTTTTT.

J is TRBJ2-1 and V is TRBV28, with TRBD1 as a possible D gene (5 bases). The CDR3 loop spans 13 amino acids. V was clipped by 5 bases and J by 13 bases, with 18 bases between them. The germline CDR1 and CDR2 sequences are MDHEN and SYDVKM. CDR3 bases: TGTGCCAGCAGTCCAACGACAGTATCTAATCAGTTCTTC. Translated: CASSPTTVSNQFF.

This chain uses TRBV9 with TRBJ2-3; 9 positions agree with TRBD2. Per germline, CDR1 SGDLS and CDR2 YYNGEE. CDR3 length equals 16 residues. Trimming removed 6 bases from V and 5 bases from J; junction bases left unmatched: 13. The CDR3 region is CASTPGGRASGDTQYF. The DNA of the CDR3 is TGTGCCAGCACACCGGGCGGGAGGGCCTCGGGAGATACGCAGTATTTT.

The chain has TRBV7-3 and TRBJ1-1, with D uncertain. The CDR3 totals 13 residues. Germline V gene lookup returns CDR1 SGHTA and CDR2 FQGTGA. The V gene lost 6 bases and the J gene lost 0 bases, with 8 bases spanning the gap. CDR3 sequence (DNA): TGTGCCAGCAGTTACACGATGAACACTGAAGCTTTCTTT. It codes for CASSYTMNTEAFF.

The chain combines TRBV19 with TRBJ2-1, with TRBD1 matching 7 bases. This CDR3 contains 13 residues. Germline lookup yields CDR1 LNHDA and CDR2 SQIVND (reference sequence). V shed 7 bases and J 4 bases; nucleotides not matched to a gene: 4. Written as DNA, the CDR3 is TGTGCCAGTAAGACAGGGATGTACAATGAGCAGTTCTTC. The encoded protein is CASKTGMYNEQFF.

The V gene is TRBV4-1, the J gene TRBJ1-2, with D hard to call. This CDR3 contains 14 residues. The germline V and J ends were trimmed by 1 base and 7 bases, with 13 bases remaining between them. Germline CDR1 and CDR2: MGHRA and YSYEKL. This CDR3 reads CASSQAAGRGGYTF. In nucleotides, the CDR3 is TGCGCCAGCAGCCAAGCAGCGGGCCGAGGTGGCTACACCTTC.

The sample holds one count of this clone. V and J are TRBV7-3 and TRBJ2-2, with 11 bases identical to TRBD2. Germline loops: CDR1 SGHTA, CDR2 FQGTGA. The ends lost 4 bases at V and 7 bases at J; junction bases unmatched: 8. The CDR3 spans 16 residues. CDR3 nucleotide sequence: TGTGCCAGCAGCTCTACCCTAGCGGGAGGCAGCGGGGAGCTGTTTTTT. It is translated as CASSSTLAGGSGELFF. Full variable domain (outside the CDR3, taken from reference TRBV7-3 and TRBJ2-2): GAGVSQTPSNKVTEKGKYVELRCDPISGHTALYWYRQSLGQGPEFLIYFQGTGAADDSGLPNDRFFAVRPEGSVSTLKIQRTERGDSAVYLCASSSTLAGGSGELFFGEGSRLTVL.

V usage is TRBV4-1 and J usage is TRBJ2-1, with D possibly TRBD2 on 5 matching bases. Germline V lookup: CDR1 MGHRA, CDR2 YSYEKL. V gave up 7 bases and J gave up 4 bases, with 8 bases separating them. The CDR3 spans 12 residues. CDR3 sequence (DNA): TGCGCCAGCACAGCGGAGTACAATGAGCAGTTCTTC. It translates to CASTAEYNEQFF.

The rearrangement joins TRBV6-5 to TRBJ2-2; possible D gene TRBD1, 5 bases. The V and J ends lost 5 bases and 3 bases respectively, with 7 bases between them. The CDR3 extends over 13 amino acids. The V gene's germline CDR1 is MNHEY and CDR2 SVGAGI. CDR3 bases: TGTGCCAGCAGTACAGGATACACCGGGGAGCTGTTTTTT. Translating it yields CASSTGYTGELFF.

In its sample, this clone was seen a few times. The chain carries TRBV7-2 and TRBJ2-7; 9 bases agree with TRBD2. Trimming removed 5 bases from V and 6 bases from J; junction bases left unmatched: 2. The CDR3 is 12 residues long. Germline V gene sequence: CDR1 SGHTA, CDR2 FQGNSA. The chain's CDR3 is CASSAAGGEQYF. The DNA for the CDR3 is TGTGCCAGCAGCGCAGCGGGGGGCGAGCAGTACTTC. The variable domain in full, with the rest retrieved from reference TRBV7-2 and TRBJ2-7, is GAGVSQSPSNKVTEKGKDVELRCDPISGHTALYWYRQSLGQGLEFLIYFQGNSAPDKSGLPSDRFSAERTGGSVSTLTIQRTQQEDSAVYLCASSAAGGEQYFGPGTRLTVT.

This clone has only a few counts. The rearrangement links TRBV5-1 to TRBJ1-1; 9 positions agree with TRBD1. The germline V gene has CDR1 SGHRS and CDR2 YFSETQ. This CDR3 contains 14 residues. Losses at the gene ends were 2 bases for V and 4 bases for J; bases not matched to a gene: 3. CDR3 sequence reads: CASSFDRGTTEAFF. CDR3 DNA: TGCGCCAGCAGCTTTGACAGGGGGACCACTGAAGCTTTCTTT.

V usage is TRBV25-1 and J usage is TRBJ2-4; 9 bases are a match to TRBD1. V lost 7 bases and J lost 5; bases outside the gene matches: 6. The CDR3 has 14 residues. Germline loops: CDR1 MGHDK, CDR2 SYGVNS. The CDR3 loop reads CASTPTGGENIQYF. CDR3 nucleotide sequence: TGTGCCAGCACCCCGACAGGGGGGGAAAACATTCAGTACTTC.

The CDR3 here is CASSIGLVNEQFF. The CDR3 DNA sequence: TGTGCCAGTAGTATCGGACTAGTAAATGAGCAGTTCTTC. This chain uses TRBV19 with TRBJ2-1; TRBD2 aligns across 7 bases. Germline V gene lookup returns CDR1 LNHDA and CDR2 SQIVND (reference sequence). This CDR3 spans 13 amino acids. V was pared by 3 bases and J by 7 bases, with 3 bases of the junction left unmatched.

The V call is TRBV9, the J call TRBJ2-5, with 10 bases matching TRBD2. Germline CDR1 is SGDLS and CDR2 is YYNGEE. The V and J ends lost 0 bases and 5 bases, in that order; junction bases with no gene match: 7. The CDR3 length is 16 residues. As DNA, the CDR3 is TGTGCCAGCAGCGTAGAACTAGCGGGACTAGGGGAGACCCAGTACTTC. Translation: CASSVELAGLGETQYF.

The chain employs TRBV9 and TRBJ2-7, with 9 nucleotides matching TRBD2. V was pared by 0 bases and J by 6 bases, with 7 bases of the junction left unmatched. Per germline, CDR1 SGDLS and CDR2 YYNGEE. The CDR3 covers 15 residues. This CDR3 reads CASSVEGLAGSEQYF. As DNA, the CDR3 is TGTGCCAGCAGCGTAGAAGGGCTAGCGGGAAGCGAGCAGTACTTC.

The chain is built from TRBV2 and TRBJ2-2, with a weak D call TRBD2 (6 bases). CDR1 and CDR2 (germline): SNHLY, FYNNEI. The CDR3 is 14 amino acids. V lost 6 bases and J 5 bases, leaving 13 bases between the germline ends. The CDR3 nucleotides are TGTGCCAGCAGACGGCGGGAAAGTACCGGGGAGCTGTTTTTT. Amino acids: CASRRRESTGELFF.

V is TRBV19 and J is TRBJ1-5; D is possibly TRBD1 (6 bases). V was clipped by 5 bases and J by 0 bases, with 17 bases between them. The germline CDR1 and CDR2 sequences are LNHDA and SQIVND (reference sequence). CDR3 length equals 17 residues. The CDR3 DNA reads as TGTGCCAGTAGTCTGCGACAGGACTCCTATAGCAATCAGCCCCAGCATTTT. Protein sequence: CASSLRQDSYSNQPQHF.

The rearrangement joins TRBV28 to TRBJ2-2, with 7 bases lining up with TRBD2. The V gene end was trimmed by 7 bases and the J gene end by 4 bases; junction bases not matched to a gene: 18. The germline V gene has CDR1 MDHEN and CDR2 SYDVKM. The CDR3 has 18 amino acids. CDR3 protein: CASNLLDGGSVGTGELFF. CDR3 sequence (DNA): TGTGCCAGCAACTTACTAGACGGGGGGAGCGTGGGCACCGGGGAGCTGTTTTTT.